This passage covers 11 T cell receptor beta chains from one sample sequenced in a study of circulating CD8 cells and anti-PD-1 response in melanoma. From live CD3+CD8+TCRalphabeta+ cells, four PD-1 and/or TIGIT subsets were sorted. Each library started from 15 ng of total RNA using the QIAseq Immune Repertoire TCR panel. One entry per CDR3 protein, called by TCRdb with MiXCR from the reads. The sample includes approximately 640 distinct CDR3 sequences, 10% to 15% seen only once; the top ten take 45% to 55%. The sample was CD8+ T cells from PBMCs, taken at baseline or after one month of anti-PD-1 therapy (not recorded which). These receptor sequences come from a human donor with melanoma.

As to this clonotype: A much larger clone lies one base from this, so it may be a read error. CDR3 DNA: TGCGCCAGAAGCCAAGGTCGTGGAGCTAACTATGGCTACACCTTC. This translates into CARSQGRGANYGYTF. The chain combines TRBV4-3 with TRBJ1-2; D is undetermined. The CDR3 totals 15 residues. CDR1 and CDR2 (germline): LGHNA, YSLEER.

This clonotype ranks as large. This rearrangement joins TRBV11-2 to TRBJ1-6; D unclear. The ends were cut back, 0 bases at V and 10 bases at J, with 16 bases in the middle. Germline CDR1 SGHAT, CDR2 FQNNGV. CDR3 size: 16 residues. As DNA, the CDR3 is TGTGCCAGCAGCTTAGATCCCCAACCGAGGATCTCACCCCTCCACTTT. Amino acid sequence: CASSLDPQPRISPLHF. Full variable domain (remainder filled in from reference TRBV11-2 and TRBJ1-6): EAGVAQSPRYKIIEKRQSVAFWCNPISGHATLYWYQQILGQGPKLLIQFQNNGVVDDSQLPKDRFSAERLKGVDSTLKIQPAKLEDSAVYLCASSLDPQPRISPLHFGNGTRLTVT.

By frequency in the sample, this clonotype is large. The chain links TRBV19 to TRBJ2-7, with 13 bases aligning to TRBD2. The germline V gene has CDR1 LNHDA and CDR2 SQIVND (reference sequence). Losses at the gene ends were 1 base for V and 3 bases for J; bases not matched to a gene: 9. The CDR3 is made up of 18 amino acids. This CDR3 is CASSIGGLAGAKNYEQYF. The CDR3 DNA reads as TGTGCCAGTAGTATAGGCGGACTAGCGGGGGCTAAAAACTACGAGCAGTACTTC.

This clonotype ranks as medium-sized. The rearrangement uses TRBV2 and TRBJ2-3, with TRBD1 as a possible D gene (6 bases). The length of the CDR3 is 16 residues. The V gene's germline CDR1 is SNHLY and CDR2 FYNNEI. V lost 6 bases, J lost 2 bases, and 18 bases lay in between. The CDR3 bases are TGTGCCAGCAGCCGGGACACCCATAAATTCACAGATACGCAGTATTTT. Protein sequence: CASSRDTHKFTDTQYF.

Relative to its sample, this clonotype is medium-sized. The rearrangement joins TRBV12-3 or TRBV12-4 to TRBJ2-1; 9 nucleotides agree with TRBD1. V shed 6 bases, J shed 3 bases, and the junction held 6 bases outside the gene matches. CDR3 length equals 15 residues. The CDR3, as DNA: TGTGCCAGCAGAAGAGGGACAGGGTTCTACAATGAGCAGTTCTTC. As protein: CASRRGTGFYNEQFF.

The genes are TRBV12-3 or TRBV12-4 and TRBJ2-3; 9 bases are shared with TRBD2. The J call is uncertain, as TRBJ2-7 better fits the DNA end. CDR3 length: 14 residues. The CDR3 region has the DNA TGTGCCAGCAGGTGGACTAGCGACTCCTACGAGCAGTACTTC. Amino acid sequence: CASRWTSDSYEQYF.

Concerning this clonotype itself: A read error may explain this, as a much larger clone is one base away. The CDR3 ends on some other residue instead of the conserved phenylalanine or tryptophan, so this is likely a read error. J is TRBJ2-7 and V is TRBV10-3, with TRBD2 as a possible D gene (5 bases). Germline V lookup: CDR1 ENHRY, CDR2 SYGVKD. The CDR3 totals 12 residues. Trimming removed 6 bases at V and 3 bases at J, with 9 bases between. CDR3 bases: TGTGCCATCAGCGAGGGCCTCTACGAGCAGTACCTC. Translated, it gives CAISEGLYEQYL.

This clonotype is classed as medium-sized (0.01 to 0.1%). The chain carries TRBV6-5 and TRBJ1-1; D gene unclear. The V and J ends lost 5 bases and 0 bases respectively, with 4 bases between them. The germline V gene encodes CDR1 MNHEY and CDR2 SVGAGI. The CDR3 consists of 12 residues. The CDR3 DNA reads as TGTGCCAGCAGTCACATGAACACTGAAGCTTTCTTT. It codes for CASSHMNTEAFF.

This chain connects TRBV19 to TRBJ2-7; D not resolved. CDR3 length: 13 amino acids. Germline lookup yields CDR1 LNHDA and CDR2 SQIVND (reference sequence). V lost 1 base and J lost 3, with 7 bases in between. CDR3 nucleotide sequence: TGTGCCAGTAGTATAGGTCACAGCTACGAGCAGTACTTC. Residues: CASSIGHSYEQYF.

This clonotype qualifies as large. The chain links TRBV9 to TRBJ2-1; D possibly uses TRBD1 or TRBD2 (5 bases each). The CDR3 has 15 amino acids. Germline assignment: CDR1 SGDLS and CDR2 YYNGEE. With 1 base removed from V and 5 bases from J, the gap between germline ends came to 13 bases. The CDR3 region has the DNA TGTGCCAGCAGCGTATGGGGGAGCATAGACAATGAGCAGTTCTTC. Translated, it gives CASSVWGSIDNEQFF.

Within the sample, this clonotype is large (0.1 to 1%). The chain uses TRBV7-2 and TRBJ2-5; perhaps TRBD2 as D (6 bases). V was clipped by 0 bases and J by 1 base, with 12 bases between them. The germline gives CDR1 SGHTA, CDR2 FQGNSA. The CDR3 has 16 residues. The CDR3 spells CASSLAPRGAQETQYF. CDR3 DNA sequence: TGTGCCAGCAGCTTAGCGCCTCGCGGGGCCCAAGAGACCCAGTACTTC.